Sequencing of this TCR beta chain was carried out in a study of blood T cells in healthy people across ages. The authors extracted at least 6 micrograms of total RNA per sample. Primers used in a second PCR of about 6 to 11 cycles were a sample-barcoded 5' primer and a J-beta primer mix. Every cDNA was tagged by a template-switch adaptor with 12 random nucleotides. TCRdb processed the 5' RACE reads anew with MiXCR; each CDR3 protein has one entry. In the table there are 1.5 million or so distinct CDR3 sequences, 42% of which are singletons. V dropped 5 bases and J dropped 0 bases, with 8 bases sitting between them. This CDR3 has 15 residues.

This receptor was taken from a woman aged 18-29 years in good health. This sequence joins TRBV12-3 or TRBV12-4 and TRBJ1-6; D is undetermined. Source material: blood. CDR3 sequence: CASSRENSYNSPLHF. The CDR3 nucleotides are TGTGCCAGCAGTCGGGAGAACTCCTATAATTCACCCCTCCACTTT.